This T cell receptor (beta chain) was captured by sequencing in a study of preoperative IRX-2 immunotherapy in early breast cancer. Treatment meaning: preoperative locoregional IRX-2 cytokine immunotherapy. Samples came from a phase Ib trial of preoperative locoregional IRX-2 cytokine immunotherapy. TCRdb's copy holds only in-frame clones and misses some; the assay was immunoSEQ multiplex PCR. This sample has 55,000 to 70,000 clones, with approximately 95% found just once. CDR3 length equals 13 residues. Trimming pared 5 bases from V and 0 bases from J, leaving 8 bases between. Germline assignment: CDR1 SNHLY and CDR2 FYNNEI.

This rearrangement joins TRBV2 to TRBJ2-7; D remains ambiguous. This material was collected from a patient treated with IRX-2 immunotherapy. The TCR was taken from a human donor with breast cancer. CDR3 nucleotides: TGTGCCAGCAGTAGGTTCTTCTCCTACGAGCAGTACTTC. Amino acid sequence: CASSRFFSYEQYF.